This passage covers 12 T cell receptor beta chains from one sample sequenced in a study of technical replicates of blood from four donors. Method: immunoSEQ multiplex PCR; TCRdb's copy keeps in-frame clones and lacks some. This sample has roughly 50,000 clones, with nearly 95% found just once. Material for sequencing was PBMCs. The receptors derive from a human donor in good health. Some clones in this sample may be carry-over from other donors' samples.

This chain uses TRBV9 with TRBJ1-1; perhaps TRBD1 as D (5 bases). The V end lost 4 bases, the J end lost 0 bases, and 16 bases lay between the germline ends. In germline, CDR1 is SGDLS, CDR2 YYNGEE. The CDR3 is made up of 16 amino acids. CDR3 sequence reads: CASSPFPQVMNTEAFF. The CDR3 DNA reads as TGTGCCAGCAGCCCTTTTCCACAGGTAATGAACACTGAAGCTTTCTTT.

The V and J genes are TRBV30 and TRBJ2-3; the match to TRBD2 covers 10 bases. The CDR3 consists of 17 residues. Unmatched junction bases numbered 9, after V lost 0 bases and J lost 3 bases. CDR1 is GTSNPN and CDR2 is SVGIG in the germline V gene (reference sequence). CDR3: CAWSVQSSGSRTDTQYF. DNA of the CDR3: TGTGCCTGGAGTGTACAATCTAGCGGGAGTCGGACAGATACGCAGTATTTT. The entire variable domain, with the rest obtained from reference TRBV30 and TRBJ2-3, is as follows: SQTIHQWPATLVQPVGSPLSLECTVEGTSNPNLYWYRQAAGRGLQLLFYSVGIGQISSEVPQNLSASRPQDRQFILSSKKLLLSDSGFYLCAWSVQSSGSRTDTQYFGPGTRLTVL.

This chain links TRBV5-1 with TRBJ2-5, with 11 bases aligning to TRBD1. Germline CDR1 is SGHRS and CDR2 is YFSETQ. V lost 3 bases, J lost 5 bases, and 9 bases stayed unmatched. This CDR3 spans 16 amino acids. The CDR3 DNA reads as TGCGCCAGCAGCTCTACCGGGACAGGGGGGTGGGAGACCCAGTACTTC. It yields the protein CASSSTGTGGWETQYF.

This clone was found a few times. This chain links TRBV6-1 with TRBJ2-1; 8 bases align to TRBD2. Trimming cost V 3 bases and J 10 bases; bases outside gene matches: 11. This CDR3 spans 15 amino acids. Germline CDR1 reads MNHNS; CDR2 reads SASEGT. The CDR3 spells CASSEGLAGGGEQFF. The CDR3 nucleotides read TGTGCCAGCAGTGAGGGGCTAGCGGGTGGCGGGGAGCAGTTCTTC.

J is TRBJ2-3 and V is TRBV7-2, with D possibly TRBD2 on 5 matching bases. The CDR3 consists of 13 residues. With 1 base removed from V and 5 bases from J, the gap between germline ends came to 7 bases. Germline V lookup: CDR1 SGHTA, CDR2 FQGNSA. In DNA form, the CDR3 reads TGTGCCAGCAGCTTAGAACGGGGAGATACGCAGTATTTT. Translated: CASSLERGDTQYF.

In the case of this clone: A junction boundary mismatches the germline segment, possibly from a read error. The chain couples TRBV6-5 to TRBJ2-3, with 7 bases fitting TRBD2. The length of the CDR3 is 15 residues. Germline loops: CDR1 MNHEY, CDR2 SVGAGI. CDR3 protein: CASSDSSGGADTQYF. CDR3 sequence (DNA): TGTGCCAGCAGTGACTCGAGTGGGGGGGCAGATACGCAGTATTTT.

V is TRBV6-5 and J is TRBJ2-3; 7 nucleotides line up with TRBD1. Germline CDR1 MNHEY, CDR2 SVGAGI. Trimming at V came to 6 bases and at J to 5 bases, leaving 5 bases not matched to a gene. The CDR3 is made up of 13 amino acids. For the CDR3, the DNA is TGTGCCAGCAGGCCCGGGACAGAAGATACGCAGTATTTT. Its protein is CASRPGTEDTQYF.

The chain couples TRBV7-7 to TRBJ2-7; TRBD1 agrees at 7 bases. In germline, CDR1 is SSHAT, CDR2 FNYEAQ (reference sequence). This CDR3 has 13 residues. Trimming at V came to 1 base and at J to 3 bases, leaving 0 bases not matched to a gene. DNA of the CDR3: TGTGCCAGCAGCTTAGACAGGGGCTACGAGCAGTACTTC. Translation gives CASSLDRGYEQYF.

The chain employs TRBV7-3 and TRBJ2-6; D unclear. Germline lookup yields CDR1 SGHTA and CDR2 FQGTGA. V was pared by 4 bases and J by 0 bases, with 13 bases between. The CDR3 length is 17 residues. Here the CDR3 reads CASSSQAPNSGANVLTF. CDR3 coding DNA: TGTGCCAGCAGCTCCCAGGCCCCGAACTCTGGGGCCAACGTCCTGACTTTC.

The V gene is TRBV4-1, the J gene TRBJ1-2; 8 bases line up with TRBD1. Germline trimming cut 1 base from V and 6 bases from J; bases unmatched to any gene: 7. The CDR3 spans 15 residues. Per germline, CDR1 MGHRA and CDR2 YSYEKL. CDR3 sequence: CASSQGLGQGNGYTF. CDR3 DNA: TGCGCCAGCAGCCAAGGGCTCGGACAGGGCAATGGCTACACCTTC.

The chain links TRBV25-1 to TRBJ1-2; D not resolved. This CDR3 spans 15 amino acids. Germline CDR1 MGHDK, CDR2 SYGVNS. The V gene lost 6 bases and the J gene lost 2 bases, with 16 bases spanning the gap. The DNA of the CDR3 is TGTGCCAGCAGAGACACGTCCGCGGGCAACTATGGCTACACCTTC. Encoded protein: CASRDTSAGNYGYTF.

With regard to this clone: This sample also contains other DNA sequences that code for the same CDR3. The chain is built from TRBV5-1 and TRBJ1-1; D is undetermined. In germline, CDR1 is SGHRS, CDR2 YFSETQ. Trimming took 0 bases from V and 1 from J, leaving 7 bases between them. CDR3 length equals 14 residues. CDR3 DNA sequence: TGCGCCAGCAGCTTGGGGCCTGGGAACACTGAAGCTTTCTTT. Its translation: CASSLGPGNTEAFF.